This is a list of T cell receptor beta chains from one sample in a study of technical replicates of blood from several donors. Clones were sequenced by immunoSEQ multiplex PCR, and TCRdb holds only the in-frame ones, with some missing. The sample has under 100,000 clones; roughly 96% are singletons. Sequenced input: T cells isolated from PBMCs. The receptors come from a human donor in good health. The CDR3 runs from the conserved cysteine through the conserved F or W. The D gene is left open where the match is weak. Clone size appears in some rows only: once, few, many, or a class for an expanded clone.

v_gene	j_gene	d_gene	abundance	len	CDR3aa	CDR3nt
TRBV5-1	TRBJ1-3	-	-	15	CASSPGGEGGNTIYF	TGCGCCAGCAGCCCGGGAGGGGAAGGTGGAAACACCATATATTTT
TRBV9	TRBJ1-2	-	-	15	CASSVATQVVSGYTF	TGTGCCAGCAGCGTAGCTACACAGGTAGTCAGTGGCTACACCTTC
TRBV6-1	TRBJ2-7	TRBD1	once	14	CASSIGDSSYEQYF	TGTGCCAGCAGTATAGGGGACAGCTCCTACGAGCAGTACTTC
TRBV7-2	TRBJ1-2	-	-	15	CASSLGYRANYGYTF	TGTGCCAGCAGCTTGGGATACAGGGCTAACTATGGCTACACCTTC
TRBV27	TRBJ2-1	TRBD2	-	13	CASNSGRTYEQFF	TGTGCCAGCAACAGCGGGAGGACGTATGAGCAGTTCTTC
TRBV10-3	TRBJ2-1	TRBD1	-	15	CAISLAGGSYNEQFF	TGTGCCATCAGTCTGGCAGGGGGTTCCTACAATGAGCAGTTCTTC
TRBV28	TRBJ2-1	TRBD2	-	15	CASRVASGRSDEQFF	TGTGCCAGCAGAGTAGCCAGCGGGAGATCAGATGAGCAGTTCTTC
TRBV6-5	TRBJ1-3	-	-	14	CASSEQGAGNTIYF	TGTGCCAGCAGTGAACAGGGAGCTGGAAACACCATATATTTT
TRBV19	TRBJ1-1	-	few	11	CASSTYTEAFF	TGTGCCAGTAGTACCTACACTGAAGCTTTCTTT
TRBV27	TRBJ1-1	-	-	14	CASSLRDHSTEAFF	TGTGCCAGCAGTTTACGTGACCACAGCACTGAAGCTTTCTTT
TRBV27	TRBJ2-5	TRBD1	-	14	CASSLRQGQETQYF	TGTGCCAGCAGTTTAAGACAGGGACAAGAGACCCAGTACTTC
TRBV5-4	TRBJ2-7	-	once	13	CASSLFLGRGQYF	TGTGCCAGCAGCTTGTTTCTAGGACGGGGGCAGTACTTC
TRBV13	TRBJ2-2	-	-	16	CASSPRGSGLGGELFF	TGTGCCAGCAGCCCCAGGGGTAGCGGGTTAGGCGGGGAGCTGTTTTTT
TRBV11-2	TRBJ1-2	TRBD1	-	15	CASSTSRDRFYGYTF	TGTGCCAGCAGCACGTCCCGGGACAGGTTTTATGGCTACACCTTC
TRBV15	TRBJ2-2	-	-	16	CATSTQLVISTGELFF	TGTGCCACCAGCACCCAACTAGTTATTTCCACCGGGGAGCTGTTTTTT
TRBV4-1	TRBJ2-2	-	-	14	CASSQVGAGGELFF	TGCGCCAGCAGCCAAGTAGGGGCAGGAGGGGAGCTGTTTTTT
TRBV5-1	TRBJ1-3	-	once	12	CASTESGNTIYF	TGCGCCAGCACCGAGTCTGGAAACACCATATATTTT
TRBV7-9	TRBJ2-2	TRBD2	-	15	CASRGAGVNTGELFF	TGTGCCAGCAGGGGAGCGGGAGTAAACACCGGGGAGCTGTTTTTT
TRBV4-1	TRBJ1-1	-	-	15	CASSRTGLQGTEAFF	TGCGCCAGCAGCCGAACCGGGCTACAGGGCACTGAAGCTTTCTTT
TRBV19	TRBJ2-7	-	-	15	CASSRGFGGSSEQYF	TGTGCCAGTAGTAGAGGGTTCGGAGGCAGCTCCGAGCAGTACTTC
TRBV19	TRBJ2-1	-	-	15	CASSLRGYLYNEQFF	TGTGCCAGTAGTCTCCGAGGATACCTATACAATGAGCAGTTCTTC
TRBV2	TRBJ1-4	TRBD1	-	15	CASSDDRDLNEKLFF	TGTGCCAGCAGTGACGACAGGGACTTAAATGAAAAACTGTTTTTT
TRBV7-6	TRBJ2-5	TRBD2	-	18	CASSLTRLNGRRGETQYF	TGTGCCAGCAGCTTAACGCGATTGAACGGGAGGCGGGGAGAGACCCAGTACTTC
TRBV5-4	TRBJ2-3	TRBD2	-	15	CASSRTSGDTDTQYF	TGTGCCAGCAGCAGAACTAGCGGGGACACAGATACGCAGTATTTT
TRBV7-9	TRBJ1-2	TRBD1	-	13	CASSLGTGDGYTF	TGTGCCAGCAGCTTAGGGACAGGGGATGGCTACACCTTC
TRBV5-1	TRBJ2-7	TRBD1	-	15	CASSGGQASSYEQYF	TGCGCCAGCAGCGGCGGACAGGCGAGCTCCTACGAGCAGTACTTC
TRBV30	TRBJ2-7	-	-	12	CAASGVPYEQYF	TGTGCCGCATCCGGGGTCCCCTACGAGCAGTACTTC
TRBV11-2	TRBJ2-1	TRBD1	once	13	CAMWGRGLPEQFF	TGTGCCATGTGGGGCAGGGGGCTGCCGGAGCAGTTCTTC
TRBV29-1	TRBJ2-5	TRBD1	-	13	CSVKQGAGETQYF	TGCAGCGTTAAGCAGGGGGCGGGTGAGACCCAGTACTTC
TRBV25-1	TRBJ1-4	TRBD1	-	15	CASRDRGNANEKLFF	TGTGCCAGCAGGGACAGGGGAAATGCTAATGAAAAACTGTTTTTT
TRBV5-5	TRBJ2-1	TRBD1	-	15	CASSLGQGPYNEQFF	TGTGCCAGCAGCCTGGGACAGGGTCCCTACAATGAGCAGTTCTTC
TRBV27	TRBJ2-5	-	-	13	CASRISDLETQYF	TGTGCCAGCAGAATCAGCGATCTGGAGACCCAGTACTTC
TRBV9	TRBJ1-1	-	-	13	CASSVRLKTEAFF	TGTGCCAGCAGCGTTCGACTGAAAACTGAAGCTTTCTTT
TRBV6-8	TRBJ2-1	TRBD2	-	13	CASSGLAGYEQFF	TGTGCCTCATCCGGACTAGCGGGATATGAGCAGTTCTTC
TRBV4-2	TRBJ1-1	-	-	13	CASSRGWNTEAFF	TGTGCCAGCAGCAGAGGGTGGAACACTGAAGCTTTCTTT
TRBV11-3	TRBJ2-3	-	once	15	CASSLGGGITDTQYF	TGTGCCAGCAGCTTAGGAGGCGGGATCACAGATACGCAGTATTTT
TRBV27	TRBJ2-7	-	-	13	CAAGGKSSYEQYF	TGTGCCGCTGGCGGGAAAAGCTCCTACGAGCAGTACTTC
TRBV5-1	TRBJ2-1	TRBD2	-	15	CASDNRLAGEHEQFF	TGCGCCAGCGATAACAGACTAGCGGGAGAGCACGAGCAGTTCTTC
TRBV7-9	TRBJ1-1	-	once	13	CASSSLGHTEAFF	TGTGCCAGCAGCTCCCTGGGCCACACTGAAGCTTTCTTT
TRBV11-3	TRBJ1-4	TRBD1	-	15	CASSFGGTGDEKLFF	TGTGCCAGCAGCTTCGGGGGGACAGGGGACGAAAAACTGTTTTTT
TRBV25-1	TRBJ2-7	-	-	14	CASSAPSRIYEQYF	TGTGCCAGCAGTGCCCCTTCTAGAATCTACGAGCAGTACTTC
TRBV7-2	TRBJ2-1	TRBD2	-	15	CASSVTSGSNNEQFF	TGTGCCAGCAGCGTAACTAGCGGGAGCAACAATGAGCAGTTCTTC
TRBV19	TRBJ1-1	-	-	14	CASFRDHMNTEAFF	TGTGCCAGTTTCAGGGATCACATGAACACTGAAGCTTTCTTT
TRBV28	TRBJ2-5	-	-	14	CASSPVSVQETQYF	TGTGCCAGCAGTCCCGTTAGCGTCCAAGAGACCCAGTACTTC
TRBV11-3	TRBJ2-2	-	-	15	CASSLEPGKTGELFF	TGTGCCAGCAGCTTAGAACCGGGGAAAACCGGGGAGCTGTTTTTT
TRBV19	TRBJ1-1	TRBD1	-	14	CASSATTGGTEAFF	TGTGCCAGTAGTGCTACTACAGGGGGCACTGAAGCTTTCTTT
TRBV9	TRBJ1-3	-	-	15	CASSVSTGIGNTIYF	TGTGCCAGCAGCGTAAGTACAGGAATCGGAAACACCATATATTTT
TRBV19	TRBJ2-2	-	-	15	CATRGQAIETGELFF	TGTGCCACCAGGGGTCAGGCGATAGAGACCGGGGAGCTGTTTTTT
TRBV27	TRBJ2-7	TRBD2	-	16	CASTKGASGSSYEQYF	TGTGCCAGCACTAAAGGGGCTAGCGGGAGTTCATACGAGCAGTACTTC